This TCR beta chain was captured in a study of T-cell memory formation after mild COVID-19. Study overall: Largely, TCR clusters stayed within a single donor. Findings and caveats of the study: Contracting clones from day 15 to 85 had balanced CD4/CD8; later expanders favoured CD4+. The finding that pre-infection memory included some responding clones suggested that cross-reactive memory joined.

From 5'RACE with constant-segment primers came TCR alpha and TCR beta cDNA libraries that carried sample barcodes and UMIs. A single record per CDR3 protein comes from TCRdb applying MiXCR to the 5' RACE reads. The sample contains about 320,000 distinct CDR3 sequences, more than 13% of which appear only once. This clonotype was counted many times. The target antigen is unknown. Germline-derived CDR1 and CDR2 are SEHNR and FQNEAQ (reference sequence). The CDR3 runs 14 residues. The V and J ends lost 6 bases and 1 base respectively, with 12 bases between them. Sequenced material: PBMCs or a T cell subset sorted from them (not recorded which). The sequence came from a man younger than 35 who had mild COVID-19 (a few samples of this study predate the infection). Cell type and time point are not known. The chain carries TRBV7-9 and TRBJ1-1, with D possibly matching TRBD1 (5 bases). The CDR3: CASSLLGGNTEAFF. The CDR3 DNA sequence: TGTGCCAGCAGTCTACTGGGGGGGAACACTGAAGCTTTCTTT.